The 25 T cell receptor beta chains reported below all come from one sample, sequenced in a study of blood T cells in healthy people across ages. Then a second PCR, running roughly 6 to 11 cycles, was carried out with a sample-barcoded 5' primer and a J-beta primer mix. One entry per CDR3 protein results from TCRdb running MiXCR on the 5' RACE reads. The table lists some 1,000,000 distinct CDR3 sequences, 25% of them singletons. This same sample was also taken into another study, of T cells of mothers and their children.

What was sequenced was blood. All receptors derive from a girl aged 2-10 years in good health.

This clonotype was found once. In DNA form, the CDR3 reads TGCAGCGCCTGGGACAGGACATCTGGGGCCAACGTCCTGACTTTC. Its protein is CSAWDRTSGANVLTF. V usage is TRBV29-1 and J usage is TRBJ2-6; 8 nucleotides line up with TRBD1. V trimming: 7 bases; J trimming: 1 base; junction bases outside the gene matches: 6. CDR1 and CDR2 from the germline V gene are SQVTM and ANQGSEA. The CDR3 covers 15 residues. Looking up the rest from reference TRBV29-1 and TRBJ2-6 gives the full variable domain: SAVISQKPSRDICQRGTSLTIQCQVDSQVTMMFWYRQQPGQSLTLIATANQGSEATYESGFVIDKFPISRPNLTFSTLTVSNMSPEDSSIYLCSAWDRTSGANVLTFGAGSRLTVL.

V is TRBV7-2 and J is TRBJ2-5, with 8 bases that match TRBD2. In germline, CDR1 is SGHTA, CDR2 FQGNSA. The CDR3 loop spans 16 amino acids. Losses at the gene ends were 1 base for V and 5 bases for J; bases not matched to a gene: 9. The CDR3 is CASSLERGTRGETQYF. In nucleotides, the CDR3 is TGTGCCAGCAGCTTAGAGCGGGGGACCCGCGGGGAGACCCAGTACTTC.

This rearrangement joins TRBV6-5 to TRBJ1-3; 7 positions match TRBD1. Germline lookup yields CDR1 MNHEY and CDR2 SVGAGI. V dropped 6 bases and J dropped 5; count of bases not matched to a gene: 7. This CDR3 is 14 amino acids long. Written as DNA, the CDR3 is TGTGCCAGCAGCCGCGGACAGGACCGAAACACCATATATTTT. The encoded protein is CASSRGQDRNTIYF.

In its sample, this clonotype was seen a few times. This chain joins TRBV29-1 and TRBJ2-2; D is uncertain. The CDR3 is 14 amino acids. Germline V gene data show CDR1 as SQVTM and CDR2 as ANQGSEA. Trimming pared 7 bases from V and 3 bases from J, leaving 15 bases between. The CDR3 spells CSGSRLGDTGELFF. The CDR3 bases are TGCAGCGGATCTAGGTTGGGTGACACCGGGGAGCTGTTTTTT.

This chain's CDR3 is CASSVQPRGQNYGYTF. The DNA for the CDR3 is TGTGCCAGCAGCGTTCAACCCAGGGGACAGAACTATGGCTACACCTTC. This chain links TRBV9 with TRBJ1-2, with TRBD1 identical over 7 bases. The CDR3 runs 16 residues. V lost 2 bases to trimming and J lost 2 bases; unmatched junction nucleotides: 9. From germline, CDR1 is SGDLS and CDR2 YYNGEE. The entire variable domain, with the rest obtained from reference TRBV9 and TRBJ1-2, is as follows: DSGVTQTPKHLITATGQRVTLRCSPRSGDLSVYWYQQSLDQGLQFLIQYYNGEERAKGNILERFSAQQFPDLHSELNLSSLELGDSALYFCASSVQPRGQNYGYTFGSGTRLTVV.

This clonotype occurred a few times. The V and J genes are TRBV29-1 and TRBJ1-1; unclear D gene. This CDR3 comprises 13 residues. V shed 7 bases and J shed 1 base, with 13 bases lying between them. CDR1 is SQVTM, CDR2 ANQGSEA, per germline. The CDR3 here is CSGHRFANTEAFF. The DNA of the CDR3 is TGCAGCGGGCACCGGTTCGCGAACACTGAAGCTTTCTTT.

The V call is TRBV7-9, the J call TRBJ2-2; D gene ambiguous. The CDR3 runs 14 residues. Trimming removed 3 bases at V and 7 bases at J, with 12 bases between. Per the germline V gene, CDR1 is SEHNR and CDR2 is FQNEAQ (reference sequence). This CDR3 reads CASSFAIRGGELFF. DNA of the CDR3: TGTGCCAGCAGCTTCGCCATTCGTGGCGGGGAGCTGTTTTTT.

The chain carries TRBV3-1 and TRBJ2-1; no reliable D call. With the DNA end fitting TRBJ2-5 better, the J assignment may be wrong. Germline V gives CDR1 LGHDT, CDR2 YNNKEL (reference sequence). The length of the CDR3 is 13 residues. This CDR3 reads CASSQVTRTTQYF. The CDR3, as DNA: TGTGCCAGCAGCCAAGTCACGCGCACGACCCAGTACTTC.

The genes are TRBV29-1 and TRBJ2-1, with D possibly being TRBD2 (6 bases). Matching the DNA end better, TRBJ2-7 makes the J call doubtful. CDR3 size: 13 residues. CDR1 is SQVTM, CDR2 ANQGSEA, per germline. The CDR3 here is CSALAHSEYEQYF. The CDR3, as DNA: TGCAGCGCCCTAGCGCACAGCGAGTACGAGCAGTACTTC.

This chain connects TRBV10-3 to TRBJ2-5; TRBD2 is a possible D gene (5 bases). Between the trimmed V and J ends, which lost 3 bases and 5 bases, there was a span of 10 bases. The CDR3 is 13 amino acids. Germline CDR1 and CDR2: ENHRY and SYGVKD. The CDR3 DNA follows: TGTGCCATCAGTGACCCGGGATCGGAGACCCAGTACTTC. Translation gives CAISDPGSETQYF.

The gene calls are TRBV27 and TRBJ2-2; a possible D gene is TRBD2 (5 bases). With 5 bases removed from V and 13 bases from J, the gap between germline ends came to 20 bases. The CDR3 has 14 residues. Germline assignment: CDR1 MNHEY and CDR2 SMNVEV (reference sequence). The CDR3 DNA reads TGTGCCAGCAGTCCCCTGGACTCGGATGAGGGGCTGTTTTTT. This translates into CASSPLDSDEGLFF.

In this sample, this clonotype turned up a few times. The CDR3 is CASSMAGYNQPQHF. CDR3 nucleotides: TGTGCCAGCAGTATGGCAGGGTATAATCAGCCCCAGCATTTT. J is TRBJ1-5 and V is TRBV28; possible D gene TRBD1, 5 bases. The CDR3 runs to 14 residues. Trimming took off 5 bases at V and 4 bases at J, with 12 bases between the two ends. The germline gives CDR1 MDHEN, CDR2 SYDVKM. The full variable domain, its missing parts supplied by reference TRBV28 and TRBJ1-5, is DVKVTQSSRYLVKRTGEKVFLECVQDMDHENMFWYRQDPGLGLRLIYFSYDVKMKEKGDIPEGYSVSREKKERFSLILESASTNQTSMYLCASSMAGYNQPQHFGDGTRLSIL.

This clonotype was counted only a few times. The rearrangement links TRBV7-2 to TRBJ2-2, with a possible D match to TRBD1 (6 bases). CDR3 length: 13 amino acids. With 4 bases removed from V and 7 bases from J, the gap between germline ends came to 10 bases. CDR1 is SGHTA and CDR2 is FQGNSA in the germline V gene. This CDR3 reads CASSSLQGGELFF. In DNA, the CDR3 is TGTGCCAGCAGCTCCCTACAGGGCGGGGAGCTGTTTTTT.

The CDR3 protein is CASRSHSGGTFTEAFF. For the CDR3, the DNA is TGTGCCAGCAGGTCGCATAGTGGTGGCACCTTTACTGAAGCTTTCTTT. The J gene is TRBJ1-1, the V gene TRBV7-2, with D hard to call. CDR3 size: 16 residues. V was clipped by 6 bases and J by 5 bases, with 22 bases between them. Germline V gene lookup returns CDR1 SGHTA and CDR2 FQGNSA.

The chain is built from TRBV18 and TRBJ2-6; 8 bases fit TRBD1. V lost 1 base to trimming and J lost 4 bases; unmatched junction nucleotides: 3. This CDR3 is 16 amino acids long. Looked up from germline, CDR1 is KGHSH and CDR2 is LQKENI. The CDR3 DNA reads as TGTGCCAGCTCACCACGACAGGGGACCGGGGCCAACGTCCTGACTTTC. Protein product: CASSPRQGTGANVLTF.

The V gene is TRBV4-1, the J gene TRBJ2-1; 7 nucleotides align to TRBD2. This CDR3 has 15 residues. Trimming at V came to 8 bases and at J to 4 bases, leaving 11 bases not matched to a gene. Germline loops: CDR1 MGHRA, CDR2 YSYEKL. DNA of the CDR3: TGCGCCAGCTCCCGGGTTCGGCGGGGGTACAATGAGCAGTTCTTC. Translating gives CASSRVRRGYNEQFF.

The chain recombines TRBV28 with TRBJ1-2; D is unresolved. Germline-derived CDR1 and CDR2 are MDHEN and SYDVKM. V dropped 6 bases and J dropped 8 bases, with 13 bases sitting between them. The CDR3 covers 12 residues. CDR3: CASSLTPWGYTF. As DNA, the CDR3 is TGTGCCAGCAGCCTTACCCCCTGGGGCTACACCTTC.

The genes are TRBV2 and TRBJ2-7; TRBD2 matches 9 bases. The trim removed 5 bases at V and 7 bases at J, leaving 15 bases unmatched. CDR1 is SNHLY and CDR2 is FYNNEI in the germline V gene. This CDR3 is 16 amino acids long. The CDR3 sequence is CASSIYSGGALGEQYF. DNA of the CDR3: TGTGCCAGCAGTATCTATAGCGGGGGAGCTCTGGGGGAGCAGTACTTC. Complete variable domain (other parts from reference TRBV2 and TRBJ2-7): EPEVTQTPSHQVTQMGQEVILRCVPISNHLYFYWYRQILGQKVEFLVSFYNNEISEKSEIFDDQFSVERPDGSNFTLKIRSTKLEDSAMYFCASSIYSGGALGEQYFGPGTRLTVT.

This chain connects TRBV2 to TRBJ2-5, with D unresolved. The CDR3 length is 16 residues. V lost 3 bases and J 6 bases, leaving 20 bases between the germline ends. The germline CDR1 and CDR2 sequences are SNHLY and FYNNEI. The CDR3 sequence is CASSEGPRQRGKTQYF. Here the CDR3 DNA reads TGTGCCAGCAGTGAGGGTCCTCGGCAGCGCGGAAAGACCCAGTACTTC.

This clonotype occurred a few times. V usage is TRBV20-1 and J usage is TRBJ2-7, with D possibly called TRBD1 or TRBD2 (5 bases each). The J call may be in error: the DNA end matches TRBJ2-1 better. This CDR3 has 16 amino acids. Germline-derived CDR1 and CDR2 are DFQATT and SNEGSKA (reference sequence). The CDR3 protein is CSARGWVRDGGNEQFF. The CDR3 DNA reads TGCAGTGCTCGAGGATGGGTCCGGGACGGTGGGAATGAGCAGTTCTTC.

This chain connects TRBV20-1 to TRBJ2-1, with 7 nucleotides matching TRBD2. V shed 6 bases, J shed 7 bases, and the junction held 12 bases outside the gene matches. Germline V CDR1 and CDR2: DFQATT, SNEGSKA (reference sequence). The length of the CDR3 is 14 residues. The CDR3 sequence is CSANPTSARNEQFF. The CDR3 nucleotides are TGCAGTGCAAACCCAACTAGCGCCCGAAATGAGCAGTTCTTC.

This clonotype was counted between two and nine times. This chain links TRBV11-2 with TRBJ2-5; D is possibly TRBD2 (6 bases). Judging by the DNA end, TRBJ2-7 fits better; the J call may be wrong. This CDR3 contains 15 residues. Germline assignment: CDR1 SGHAT and CDR2 FQNNGV. CDR3 protein: CASSLYAGPTYEQYF. CDR3 coding DNA: TGTGCCAGCAGCTTATACGCGGGACCAACTTACGAGCAGTACTTC.

This clonotype was seen only a few times. This sequence joins TRBV4-3 and TRBJ2-2, with D possibly matching TRBD1 (5 bases). CDR1 and CDR2 from the germline V gene are LGHNA and YSLEER. CDR3 length: 13 amino acids. V was pared by 0 bases and J by 9 bases, with 8 bases between. The CDR3 here is CASSQDRGWELFF. In nucleotides, the CDR3 is TGCGCCAGCAGCCAAGATAGGGGATGGGAGCTGTTTTTT.

This clonotype was seen more than once but under ten times. V is TRBV6-2 or TRBV6-3 and J is TRBJ2-1; 11 nucleotides match TRBD2. Germline V lookup: CDR1 MNHEY, CDR2 SVGEGT. The V gene end was trimmed by 6 bases and the J gene end by 6 bases; junction bases not matched to a gene: 7. CDR3 length: 15 residues. The CDR3 DNA sequence: TGTGCCAGCAGCGCGACTAGCGGGGTAAGCAATGAGCAGTTCTTC. Encoded protein: CASSATSGVSNEQFF.

This clonotype was observed a handful of times. V usage is TRBV19 and J usage is TRBJ1-5; no definite D call. In germline, CDR1 is LNHDA, CDR2 SQIVND (reference sequence). The CDR3 has 15 amino acids. V dropped 3 bases and J dropped 6 bases, with 15 bases sitting between them. The CDR3 DNA reads as TGTGCCAGTAGTATTCAAAGGCAGCGAGCTCAGCCCCAGCATTTT. Its translation: CASSIQRQRAQPQHF.